Below are 19 T cell receptor beta chains sequenced from a single sample in a study of T cell responses to AZD1222 COVID-19 vaccine (dated by TCRdb to 2020 to 2022). Interpreted using the paper, the time point label stands for: baseline before first vaccination. Receptor libraries were prepared by the immunoSEQ multiplex PCR assay. TCRdb carries this immuneACCESS record with in-frame sequences only. Its versions omit some clonotypes, under half of them owing to an unresolved V gene in the studies checked, with the rest unexplained. Present in this sample are roughly 150,000 clones, over 80% of which were seen just once. The ten largest clones take up 1.9% of the sample. This specimen was peripheral blood, taken on day 0 of AZD1222 vaccination. The receptors derive from an adult in good health.

The V and J genes are TRBV30 and TRBJ2-7; no definite D call. The CDR3 extends over 12 amino acids. Per germline, CDR1 GTSNPN and CDR2 SVGIG (reference sequence). Between the trimmed V and J ends, which lost 3 bases and 2 bases, there was a span of 8 bases. CDR3 in DNA: TGTGCCTGGAGCGGCTCCCCCTACGAGCAGTACTTC. Protein product: CAWSGSPYEQYF.

The gene calls are TRBV9 and TRBJ2-7; 7 positions agree with TRBD1. After removal of 0 bases from V and 3 bases from J, the junction contained 3 bases not matched to a gene. The CDR3 has 14 residues. The V gene's germline CDR1 is SGDLS and CDR2 YYNGEE. For the CDR3, the DNA is TGTGCCAGCAGCGTAGGAGGGGGCGGCTACGAGCAGTACTTC. This encodes CASSVGGGGYEQYF. Drawing the rest from reference TRBV9 and TRBJ2-7, the complete variable domain is DSGVTQTPKHLITATGQRVTLRCSPRSGDLSVYWYQQSLDQGLQFLIQYYNGEERAKGNILERFSAQQFPDLHSELNLSSLELGDSALYFCASSVGGGGYEQYFGPGTRLTVT.

The V and J genes are TRBV7-2 and TRBJ1-3; D is uncertain. The germline CDR1 and CDR2 sequences are SGHTA and FQGNSA. This CDR3 has 16 amino acids. V lost 1 base and J lost 1, with 11 bases in between. This CDR3 reads CASSLELDFSGNTIYF. CDR3 sequence (DNA): TGTGCCAGCAGCTTAGAACTGGACTTTTCTGGAAACACCATATATTTT.

The rearrangement joins TRBV6-5 to TRBJ2-5; D gene unclear. CDR3 length: 11 residues. The V end was cut by 4 bases, the J end by 6 bases, with 6 bases between. CDR1 is MNHEY and CDR2 is SVGAGI in the germline V gene. The CDR3 region has the DNA TGTGCCAGCAGTTTAAAAAAGACCCAGTACTTC. It codes for CASSLKKTQYF.

This clone has only a few counts. The genes are TRBV11-3 and TRBJ1-3, with TRBD1 matching over 7 bases. Germline trimming cut 1 base from V and 8 bases from J; bases unmatched to any gene: 8. CDR3 length: 15 amino acids. Looked up from germline, CDR1 is SGHNT and CDR2 is YENEEA. The CDR3 coding sequence is TGTGCCAGCAGCTTAGGCCCCGGGACAGAAGACACCATATATTTT. This sequence encodes CASSLGPGTEDTIYF.

This rearrangement joins TRBV5-1 to TRBJ1-1; D gene unclear. Trimming took 6 bases from V and 4 from J, leaving 16 bases between them. CDR1 is SGHRS and CDR2 is YFSETQ in the germline V gene. The CDR3 runs 14 residues. The CDR3 DNA reads as TGCGCCAGCACCCCCAGCCGGAGGTCCACTGAAGCTTTCTTT. Its translation is CASTPSRRSTEAFF.

The chain joins TRBV5-1 to TRBJ2-1; D is ambiguous. The germline V gene has CDR1 SGHRS and CDR2 YFSETQ. Trimming pared 2 bases from V and 6 bases from J, leaving 6 bases between. CDR3 length: 12 amino acids. CDR3 protein: CASSFAFNEQFF. DNA of the CDR3: TGCGCCAGCAGCTTCGCTTTCAATGAGCAGTTCTTC.

This chain uses TRBV18 with TRBJ1-3; D gene unclear. The germline V and J ends were trimmed by 0 bases and 2 bases, with 11 bases remaining between them. This CDR3 is 16 amino acids long. Germline V gene lookup returns CDR1 KGHSH and CDR2 LQKENI. The DNA of the CDR3 is TGTGCCAGCTCACCACCGACGGGCTTCACTGGAAACACCATATATTTT. Translating gives CASSPPTGFTGNTIYF. The full variable domain, its missing parts supplied by reference TRBV18 and TRBJ1-3, is NAGVMQNPRHLVRRRGQEARLRCSPMKGHSHVYWYRQLPEEGLKFMVYLQKENIIDESGMPKERFSAEFPKEGPSILRIQQVVRGDSAAYFCASSPPTGFTGNTIYFGEGSWLTVV.

Here the CDR3 DNA reads TGTGCCAGTAGTCAAAGTGTCACTGAAGCTTTCTTT. It is translated as CASSQSVTEAFF. V is TRBV19 and J is TRBJ1-1; D remains unclear. Germline V CDR1 and CDR2: LNHDA, SQIVND (reference sequence). V lost 5 bases, J lost 4 bases, and 8 bases lay in between. This CDR3 contains 12 residues.

The chain links TRBV3-1 (or the pseudogene TRBV3-2) to TRBJ1-5, with no clear D. The CDR3 totals 14 residues. V lost 1 base and J 0 bases, leaving 4 bases between the germline ends. Germline CDR1 reads LGHDT; CDR2 reads YNNKEL (reference sequence). The chain's CDR3 is CASSQVPSNQPQHF. The DNA of the CDR3 is TGTGCCAGCAGCCAAGTACCTAGCAATCAGCCCCAGCATTTT.

The table lists this clone with a few counts. CDR3 loop: CATSPRVSSPPLHF. The CDR3 nucleotides read TGTGCCACCAGCCCCAGGGTTTCATCCCCACCCCTCCACTTT. The rearrangement joins TRBV15 to TRBJ1-6, with TRBD1 as a possible D gene (5 bases). Germline lookup yields CDR1 LNHNV and CDR2 YYDKDF (reference sequence). The CDR3 extends over 14 amino acids. V was pared by 5 bases and J by 11 bases, with 16 bases between. The full variable domain, rest sourced from reference TRBV15 and TRBJ1-6, is DAMVIQNPRYQVTQFGKPVTLSCSQTLNHNVMYWYQQKSSQAPKLLFHYYDKDFNNEADTPDNFQSRRPNTSFCFLDIRSPGLGDTAMYLCATSPRVSSPPLHFGNGTRLTVT.

This rearrangement joins TRBV9 to TRBJ2-7, with 9 bases identical to TRBD1. With V trimmed by 0 bases and J by 6 bases, 10 bases remained unmatched. The CDR3 length is 16 residues. Per germline, CDR1 SGDLS and CDR2 YYNGEE. CDR3 sequence reads: CASSVGGTGSGREQYF. The CDR3 DNA reads as TGTGCCAGCAGCGTAGGCGGGACAGGGTCTGGCCGCGAGCAGTACTTC.

In this sample, this clone turned up once. The V call is TRBV28, the J call TRBJ1-5; TRBD1 matches 8 bases. The CDR3 contains 20 residues. The germline gives CDR1 MDHEN, CDR2 SYDVKM. The J segment lost 3 bases and the V segment lost 5 bases, leaving 21 bases of the junction unmatched. CDR3 in amino acids: CASSPPPIGQGLTSNQPQHF. CDR3 in DNA: TGTGCCAGCAGTCCCCCCCCGATAGGACAGGGACTCACCTCCAATCAGCCCCAGCATTTT.

The chain joins TRBV25-1 to TRBJ2-1; D perhaps matches TRBD2 (5 bases). Trimming stripped 6 bases from V and 6 bases from J, with 12 bases between. This CDR3 has 13 amino acids. CDR1 and CDR2 (germline): MGHDK, SYGVNS. For the CDR3, the DNA is TGTGCCAGCAGAGTAAGGGCGGGCAATGAGCAGTTCTTC. Protein product: CASRVRAGNEQFF.

The rearrangement uses TRBV27 and TRBJ2-1, with D possibly TRBD1 on 6 matching bases. This CDR3 is 15 amino acids long. The V gene lost 0 bases and the J gene lost 9 bases, with 15 bases spanning the gap. Germline V gives CDR1 MNHEY, CDR2 SMNVEV (reference sequence). The CDR3 sequence: CASSLSNTGLSEQFF. The DNA of the CDR3 is TGTGCCAGCAGTTTATCGAACACAGGGCTGTCTGAGCAGTTCTTC.

This clone appeared once. The chain links TRBV6-5 to TRBJ1-6; D might be TRBD1 (5 bases). Germline CDR1 is MNHEY and CDR2 is SVGAGI. The CDR3 spans 11 residues. V was shortened by 6 bases and J by 15 bases, with 12 bases between the two germline ends. CDR3 coding DNA: TGTGCCAGCAGGAGCAGGGACTTCCTCCACTTT. It is translated as CASRSRDFLHF.

In this sample, this clone turned up once. The rearrangement uses TRBV6-5 and TRBJ1-2; 9 nucleotides match TRBD1. Germline CDR1 reads MNHEY; CDR2 reads SVGAGI. This CDR3 is 15 amino acids long. The V segment lost 6 bases and the J segment 2 bases; nucleotides outside the gene matches: 7. The CDR3 sequence: CASRRPGTGNYGYTF. The CDR3 DNA follows: TGTGCCAGCAGGAGACCCGGGACAGGGAACTATGGCTACACCTTC.

The chain links TRBV9 to TRBJ1-1, with D unclear. Germline assignment: CDR1 SGDLS and CDR2 YYNGEE. The CDR3 loop spans 13 amino acids. Trimming took 0 bases from V and 3 from J, leaving 6 bases between them. This CDR3 is CASSVETDTEAFF. The CDR3 region has the DNA TGTGCCAGCAGCGTAGAAACAGACACTGAAGCTTTCTTT. The full variable domain, with the rest looked up from reference TRBV9 and TRBJ1-1, is DSGVTQTPKHLITATGQRVTLRCSPRSGDLSVYWYQQSLDQGLQFLIQYYNGEERAKGNILERFSAQQFPDLHSELNLSSLELGDSALYFCASSVETDTEAFFGQGTRLTVV.

A single count supports this clone. The rearrangement joins TRBV7-3 to TRBJ2-1; 9 bases match TRBD2. The CDR3 length is 13 residues. Germline V gives CDR1 SGHTA, CDR2 FQGTGA. V shed 2 bases, J shed 7 bases, and the junction held 0 bases outside the gene matches. CDR3: CASSLAGGNEQFF. The CDR3 region has the DNA TGTGCCAGCAGCTTAGCGGGAGGGAATGAGCAGTTCTTC. Together with reference TRBV7-3 and TRBJ2-1, the CDR3 gives the full variable domain: GAGVSQTPSNKVTEKGKYVELRCDPISGHTALYWYRQSLGQGPEFLIYFQGTGAADDSGLPNDRFFAVRPEGSVSTLKIQRTERGDSAVYLCASSLAGGNEQFFGPGTRLTVL.